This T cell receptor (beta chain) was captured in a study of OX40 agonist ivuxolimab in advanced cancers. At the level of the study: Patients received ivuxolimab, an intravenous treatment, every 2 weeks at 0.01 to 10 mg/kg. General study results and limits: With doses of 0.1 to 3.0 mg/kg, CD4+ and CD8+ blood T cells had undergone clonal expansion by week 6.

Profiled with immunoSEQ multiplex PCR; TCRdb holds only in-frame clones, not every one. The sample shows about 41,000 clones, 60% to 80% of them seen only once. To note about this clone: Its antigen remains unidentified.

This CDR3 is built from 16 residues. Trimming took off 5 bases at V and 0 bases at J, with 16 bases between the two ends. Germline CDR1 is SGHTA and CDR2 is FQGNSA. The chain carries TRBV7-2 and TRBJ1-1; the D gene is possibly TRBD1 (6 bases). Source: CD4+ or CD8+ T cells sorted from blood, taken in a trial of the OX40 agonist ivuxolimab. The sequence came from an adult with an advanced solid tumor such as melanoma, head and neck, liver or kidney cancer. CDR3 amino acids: CASSPRQVGLNTEAFF. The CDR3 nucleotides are TGTGCCAGCAGCCCACGACAGGTCGGGTTGAACACTGAAGCTTTCTTT.